These T cell receptor beta chains were read from a single sample in a study of Ad26.COV2.S vaccination and SARS-CoV-2 variants. Method: immunoSEQ multiplex PCR; TCRdb's copy keeps in-frame clones and lacks some. This sample yields approximately 300,000 clones, of which about 82% are seen a single time; 2% to 2.5% belongs to the top ten. Sequenced material: peripheral blood, taken in a trial of Ad26.COV2.S vaccine versus placebo. The receptors derive from a person between 18 and 60 years old who received the Ad26.COV2.S COVID-19 vaccine or a placebo. CDR3s include the opening cysteine and the closing phenylalanine or tryptophan. Fields, in order: J gene, clone size, V gene, D gene, CDR3 DNA, CDR3 protein. A D gene is named only where the DNA matches it firmly. Where a row states a size, it is once, few, many or the class of an expanded clone; other rows omit it.

TRBJ2-3 | . | TRBV13 | . | TGTGCCAGCAGCACCCGGGACAGCCCTAGCGACACAGATACGCAGTATTTT | CASSTRDSPSDTDTQYF
TRBJ2-5 | . | TRBV27 | TRBD1 | TGTGCCAGCAGTGAGACAGGGGGTCAAGAGACCCAGTACTTC | CASSETGGQETQYF
TRBJ2-6 | . | TRBV5-6 | . | TGTGCCAGCAGTCGAGCGGGGGCCAACGTCCTGACTTTC | CASSRAGANVLTF
TRBJ2-7 | few | TRBV12-5 | TRBD1 | TGTGCTAGTGGTTTACAGGGGTTCTACGAGCAGTACTTC | CASGLQGFYEQYF
TRBJ2-3 | . | TRBV6-2/TRBV6-3 | TRBD2 | TGTGCCAGCAGTTACCGAATACTAGCGGGGGAGATTAGCACAGATACGCAGTATTTT | CASSYRILAGEISTDTQYF
TRBJ2-3 | . | TRBV11-1 | . | TGTGCCAGCAGCCTTGGGGGGTTAGATACGCAGTATTTT | CASSLGGLDTQYF
TRBJ2-7 | . | TRBV5-6 | . | TGTGCCAGCAGCTTTAGGTTTGGGGGAGCGGACGAGCAGTACTTC | CASSFRFGGADEQYF
TRBJ2-3 | . | TRBV4-1 | . | TGCGCCAGCAGCCTCGAAAAACTAGATACGCAGTATTTT | CASSLEKLDTQYF
TRBJ1-4 | . | TRBV7-8 | . | TGTGCCAGCAGCCTATACAGAACCGCTGGTAATGAAAAACTGTTTTTT | CASSLYRTAGNEKLFF
TRBJ1-1 | . | TRBV29-1 | . | TGCAGCGGTGAATGGGGGGTGAGCACTGAAGCTTTCTTT | CSGEWGVSTEAFF
TRBJ2-7 | . | TRBV5-1 | . | TGCGCCAGCAGCTTGTTTGGCGGGTATTCCTACGAGCAGTACTTC | CASSLFGGYSYEQYF
TRBJ2-6 | few | TRBV5-8 | . | TGTGCCAGCAGCTTGGAAGGGGCTGGGGCCAACGTCCTGACTTTC | CASSLEGAGANVLTF
TRBJ1-3 | . | TRBV4-1 | . | TGCGCCAGCAGCCAAGATTTCAGGATTGGAGGCTCTGGAAACACCATATATTTT | CASSQDFRIGGSGNTIYF
TRBJ2-7 | . | TRBV30 | TRBD1 | TGTGCCTGGAGTGCGCGACCGGGACAGCCTCCTCCCTACGAGCAGTACTTC | CAWSARPGQPPPYEQYF
TRBJ2-7 | once | TRBV11-2 | . | TGTGCCAGCAGCCTGGTGGGAGCTTCCTACGAGCAGTACTTC | CASSLVGASYEQYF
TRBJ2-5 | once | TRBV28 | . | TGTGCCAGCAGTTCCCCGACAGTCGGAGGGACCCAGTACTTC | CASSSPTVGGTQYF
TRBJ2-7 | once | TRBV21-1 | . | TGTGCCAGCAGCGCTAACCGGGACAGGGGGATCCCCTACGAGCAGTACTTC | CASSANRDRGIPYEQYF
TRBJ1-2 | . | TRBV14 | . | TGTGCCAGCAGCCATGGAGGGAGCTATGGCTACACCTTC | CASSHGGSYGYTF
TRBJ2-7 | . | TRBV19 | . | TGTGCCAGTAGTATAGATCTCAGGAAACAGTACTTC | CASSIDLRKQYF
TRBJ2-3 | . | TRBV7-8 | . | TGTGCCAGCATCCCAGGGCTTACGAAGTCCTCTAGCACAGATACGCAGTATTTT | CASIPGLTKSSSTDTQYF
TRBJ1-2 | . | TRBV5-1 | TRBD1 | TGCGCCAGCAGCTTGGGGGGACAGGGGGCCGTAAACTATGGCTACACCTTC | CASSLGGQGAVNYGYTF
TRBJ2-1 | . | TRBV7-2 | . | TGTGCCAGCAGCGACCTCCCTTCGGCCTACAATGAGCAGTTCTTC | CASSDLPSAYNEQFF
TRBJ2-7 | . | TRBV6-5 | TRBD1 | TGTGCCAGCAGTAACCGGGACAGGGCCAGCGAGCAGTACTTC | CASSNRDRASEQYF
TRBJ2-7 | few | TRBV30 | TRBD1 | TGTGCCTGGAAACCACCCGCAGGGGTAGACAGGGGATACGAGCAGTACTTC | CAWKPPAGVDRGYEQYF
TRBJ2-2 | . | TRBV5-1 | TRBD2 | TGCGCCAGCAGCTTGGCAGCGGGGGCTATCACCGGGGAGCTGTTTTTT | CASSLAAGAITGELFF
TRBJ1-4 | . | TRBV9 | TRBD1 | TGTGCCAGCAGCCAACGGACAGGGCCGGAGCTTAGGGAAAAACTGTTTTTT | CASSQRTGPELREKLFF
TRBJ1-2 | . | TRBV6-6 | . | TGTGCCAGCAGTTACTCGGGCAGTGATGGCTACACCTTC | CASSYSGSDGYTF
TRBJ2-3 | . | TRBV24-1 | TRBD2 | TGTGCCACCAGTGTTTCCTGGCGGGGACTAGGGGAAGATACGCAGTATTTT | CATSVSWRGLGEDTQYF
TRBJ1-1 | . | TRBV2 | . | TGTGCCAGCGGTGGACAGCCGGAGACTGAAGCTTTCTTT | CASGGQPETEAFF
TRBJ2-5 | once | TRBV29-1 | . | TGCAGCGTAGAATCAGGACACGCCGGGCCACAAGAGACCCAGTACTTC | CSVESGHAGPQETQYF
TRBJ1-3 | . | TRBV5-4 | . | TGTGCCAGCAGCTTTGGGCCAGGTGGAAACACCATATATTTT | CASSFGPGGNTIYF
TRBJ2-7 | . | TRBV5-1 | TRBD1 | TGCGCCAGCAGCCCGACGGACAGGGCCTACGAGCAGTACTTC | CASSPTDRAYEQYF
TRBJ1-2 | . | TRBV30 | . | TGTGCCTGGAGTGCTTCGGTGGGGGGCTACACCTTC | CAWSASVGGYTF
TRBJ2-5 | . | TRBV10-3 | TRBD1 | TGTGCCATCAGACAGGGGCCAAGGGAGACCCAGTACTTC | CAIRQGPRETQYF
TRBJ2-3 | . | TRBV10-3 | . | TGTGCCATCAGTTTCCGGGCCACAGATACGCAGTATTTT | CAISFRATDTQYF
TRBJ2-7 | . | TRBV5-1 | TRBD1 | TGCGCCAGCAGGGGCTTAGGGGACAGAAGCTCCTACGAGCAGTACTTC | CASRGLGDRSSYEQYF
TRBJ1-2 | . | TRBV28 | . | TGTGCCAGCAGCCCCCCTGGGACCCACTATGGCTACACCTTC | CASSPPGTHYGYTF
TRBJ1-1 | . | TRBV5-1 | . | TGCGCCAGCAGCTTGTTACCCGGGGACACTGAAGCTTTCTTT | CASSLLPGDTEAFF
TRBJ2-5 | . | TRBV11-3 | . | TGTGCCAGCAGCTCCCCCCCGGGTCCACGTACGTACTTC | CASSSPPGPRTYF
TRBJ1-6 | many | TRBV5-1 | . | TGCGCCAGCAGCTCAACAGGGCAGGGGAAATTTTCACCCCTCCACTTT | CASSSTGQGKFSPLHF
TRBJ2-3 | . | TRBV2 | . | TGTGCCAGCACCGACTCCCGGGGGAAATATACGCAGTATTTT | CASTDSRGKYTQYF
TRBJ1-1 | . | TRBV11-3 | TRBD1 | TGTGCCAGCAGTCGACAGGGACGAACGAACACTGAAGCTTTCTTT | CASSRQGRTNTEAFF
TRBJ1-1 | . | TRBV6-6 | . | TGTGCCAGCACCCAACACGAAAACACTGAAGCTTTCTTT | CASTQHENTEAFF
TRBJ2-7 | once | TRBV6-6 | . | TGTGCCAGCAGTTCGGACGGCCTATACGAGCAGTACTTC | CASSSDGLYEQYF
TRBJ2-2 | . | TRBV28 | . | TGTGCCAGCAGTTACAGGACCGGGGAGCTGTTTTTT | CASSYRTGELFF
TRBJ2-3 | . | TRBV18 | . | TGTGCCAGCTCTGACACAGATACGCAGTATTTT | CASSDTDTQYF
TRBJ2-7 | . | TRBV30 | . | TGTGCCTGGAGTGTAAGTCAAGGCTACGAGCAGTACTTC | CAWSVSQGYEQYF
TRBJ2-2 | once | TRBV7-9 | . | TGTGCCAGCAGCTTAGGGACTACCCACGAATCGAACACCGGGGAGCTGTTTTTT | CASSLGTTHESNTGELFF
TRBJ2-7 | . | TRBV19 | TRBD1 | TGTGCCAGTAGTCGTGAGGGACAGGCGTCCTACGAGCAGTACTTC | CASSREGQASYEQYF
TRBJ2-2 | . | TRBV4-1 | TRBD2 | TGCGCCAGCAGCCCGAGGGTAGTTGGGACTAGCGGGGGGAACTCTAACACCGGGGAGCTGTTTTTT | CASSPRVVGTSGGNSNTGELFF
TRBJ2-5 | . | TRBV5-4 | TRBD2 | TGTGCCAGCAGCTATCGGGGGGGCTTAGGAGAGACCCAGTACTTC | CASSYRGGLGETQYF
TRBJ1-6 | . | TRBV10-3 | TRBD1 | TGTGCCGCCTCTAGGGACAGCTATAATTCACCCCTCCACTTT | CAASRDSYNSPLHF
TRBJ2-7 | . | TRBV5-1 | . | TGCGCCAGCAGCTTGGTGGGGGGGGCGCGATCCTACGAGCAGTACTTC | CASSLVGGARSYEQYF
TRBJ2-2 | . | TRBV9 | TRBD1 | TGTGCCAGCAGCGTAGATGGGACAGGGGCCTTTGACCTTTCAGGGGAGCTGTTTTTT | CASSVDGTGAFDLSGELFF
TRBJ1-2 | . | TRBV27 | . | TGTGCCAGCAGTTTGGGTCCGAACTATGGCTACACCTTC | CASSLGPNYGYTF
TRBJ1-2 | . | TRBV5-5 | . | TGTGCCAGCAGCTTGGACGGGGCTAACTATGGCTACACCTTC | CASSLDGANYGYTF
TRBJ1-3 | . | TRBV15 | . | TGTGCCACCAGCAGAGATCGGGCAGCCTCTGGAAACACCATATATTTT | CATSRDRAASGNTIYF
TRBJ1-5 | . | TRBV6-5 | TRBD1 | TGTGCCAGCAGTTACTCTGGAGGGGGCGCCGATCAGCCCCAGCATTTT | CASSYSGGGADQPQHF
TRBJ1-4 | once | TRBV19 | TRBD1 | TGTGCCAGTAGTATCCTCCCAGGGGGTGAAAAACTGTTTTTT | CASSILPGGEKLFF
TRBJ1-4 | . | TRBV7-2 | . | TGTGCCAGCAGCCTCCCCCCGGGTGCAACTAATGAAAAACTGTTTTTT | CASSLPPGATNEKLFF